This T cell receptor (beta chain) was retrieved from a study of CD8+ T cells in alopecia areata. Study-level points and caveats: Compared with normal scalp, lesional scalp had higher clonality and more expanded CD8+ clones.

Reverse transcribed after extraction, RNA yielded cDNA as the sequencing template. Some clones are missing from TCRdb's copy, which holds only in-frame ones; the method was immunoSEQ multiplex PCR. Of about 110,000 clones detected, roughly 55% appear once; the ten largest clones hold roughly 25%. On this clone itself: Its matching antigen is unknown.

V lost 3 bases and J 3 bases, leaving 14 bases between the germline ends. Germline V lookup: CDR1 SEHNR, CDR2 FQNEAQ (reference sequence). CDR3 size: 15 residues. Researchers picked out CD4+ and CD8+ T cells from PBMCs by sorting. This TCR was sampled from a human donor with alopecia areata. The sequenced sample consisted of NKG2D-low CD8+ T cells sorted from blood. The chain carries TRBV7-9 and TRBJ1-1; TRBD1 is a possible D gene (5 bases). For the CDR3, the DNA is TGTGCCAGCAGCTTCGAGCGCGGGGCGGACACTGAAGCTTTCTTT. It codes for CASSFERGADTEAFF.